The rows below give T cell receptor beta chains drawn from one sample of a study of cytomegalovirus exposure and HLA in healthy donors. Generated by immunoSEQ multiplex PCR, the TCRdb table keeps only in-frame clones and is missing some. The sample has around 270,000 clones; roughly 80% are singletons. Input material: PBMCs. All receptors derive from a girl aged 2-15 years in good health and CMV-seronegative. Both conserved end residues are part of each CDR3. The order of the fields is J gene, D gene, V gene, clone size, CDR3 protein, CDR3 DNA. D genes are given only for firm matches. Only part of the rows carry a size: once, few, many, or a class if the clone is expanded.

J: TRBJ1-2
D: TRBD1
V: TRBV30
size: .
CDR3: CASNQGAVGYTF
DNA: TGTGCCTCCAATCAGGGGGCGGTCGGCTACACCTTC

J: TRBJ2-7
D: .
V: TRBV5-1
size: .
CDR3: CASSETGLSYEQYF
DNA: TGCGCCAGCAGCGAAACAGGGTTGTCCTACGAGCAGTACTTC

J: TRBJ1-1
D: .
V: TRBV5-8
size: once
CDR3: CASSWDTLPNTEAFF
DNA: TGTGCCAGCAGCTGGGACACCTTACCGAACACTGAAGCTTTCTTT

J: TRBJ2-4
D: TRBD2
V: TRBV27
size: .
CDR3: CASSSKPGLAGAGIAKNIQYF
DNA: TGTGCCAGCAGTTCGAAACCGGGACTAGCGGGAGCGGGAATAGCCAAAAACATTCAGTACTTC

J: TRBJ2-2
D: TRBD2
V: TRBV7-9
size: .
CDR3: CASSFFLAVFDTGELFF
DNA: TGTGCCAGCAGCTTTTTCCTAGCGGTGTTTGACACCGGGGAGCTGTTTTTT

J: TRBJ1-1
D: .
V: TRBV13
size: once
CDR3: CASSLVGLEAFF
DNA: TGTGCCAGCAGCTTAGTAGGACTAGAGGCTTTCTTT

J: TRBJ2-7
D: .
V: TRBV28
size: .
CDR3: CASSLYVRVGLDEQYF
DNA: TGTGCCAGCAGTTTATACGTCAGGGTGGGTCTTGACGAGCAGTACTTC

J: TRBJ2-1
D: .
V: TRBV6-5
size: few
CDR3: CASSYSASGVRYEQFF
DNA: TGTGCCAGCAGTTACTCGGCCAGCGGAGTTCGTTATGAGCAGTTCTTC

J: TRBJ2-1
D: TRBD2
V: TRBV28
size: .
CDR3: CASSQTSGIVLSYNEQFF
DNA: TGTGCCAGCAGTCAAACTAGCGGGATCGTTCTCTCCTACAATGAGCAGTTCTTC

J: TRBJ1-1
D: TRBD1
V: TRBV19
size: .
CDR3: CASGIRTGERIKMNTEAFF
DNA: TGTGCCAGTGGTATCAGGACAGGCGAGAGAATTAAAATGAACACTGAAGCTTTCTTT

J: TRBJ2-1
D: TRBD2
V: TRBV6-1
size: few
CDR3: CASRETGTRYNEQFF
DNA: TGTGCCAGCAGGGAAACCGGGACTAGGTACAATGAGCAGTTCTTC

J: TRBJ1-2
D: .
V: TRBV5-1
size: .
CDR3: CASSLWGESYGYTF
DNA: TGCGCCAGCAGCTTGTGGGGAGAGTCCTACGGCTACACCTTC

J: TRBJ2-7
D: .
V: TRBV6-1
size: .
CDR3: CASSEDFMGYEQYF
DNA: TGTGCCAGCAGTGAGGACTTCATGGGCTACGAGCAGTACTTC

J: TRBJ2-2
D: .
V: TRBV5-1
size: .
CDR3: CASSQQGSTGELFF
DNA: TGCGCCAGCAGCCAGCAGGGGAGCACCGGGGAGCTGTTTTTT

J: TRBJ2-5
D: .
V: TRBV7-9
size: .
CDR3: CASSPPGGAETQYF
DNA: TGTGCCAGCAGCCCCCCCGGCGGAGCCGAGACCCAGTACTTC

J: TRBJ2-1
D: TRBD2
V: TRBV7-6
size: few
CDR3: CASSPVGGGYNEQFF
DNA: TGTGCCAGCAGCCCGGTGGGGGGGGGATACAATGAGCAGTTCTTC

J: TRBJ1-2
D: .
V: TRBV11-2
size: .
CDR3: CASSPAANYGYTF
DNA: TGTGCCAGCAGCCCCGCGGCTAACTATGGCTACACCTTC

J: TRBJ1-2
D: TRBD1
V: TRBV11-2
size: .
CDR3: CASSLVSGTGERSYGYTF
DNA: TGTGCCAGCAGCTTGGTCTCCGGGACAGGGGAAAGGAGCTATGGCTACACCTTC

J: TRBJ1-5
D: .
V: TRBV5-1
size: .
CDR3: CASSLTGMDQPQHF
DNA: TGCGCCAGCAGCTTGACAGGGATGGATCAGCCCCAGCATTTT

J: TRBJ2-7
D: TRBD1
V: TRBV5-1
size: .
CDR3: CASSLGRGQDYEQYF
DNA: TGCGCCAGCAGCTTGGGCCGGGGACAGGACTACGAGCAGTACTTC

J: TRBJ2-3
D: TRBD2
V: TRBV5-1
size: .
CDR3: CASSPTGTSGGTDTQYF
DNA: TGCGCCAGCAGCCCCACCGGGACTAGCGGGGGAACAGATACGCAGTATTTT

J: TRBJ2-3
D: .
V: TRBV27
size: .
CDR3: CASRPRVGGSDTQYF
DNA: TGTGCCAGCAGGCCCCGCGTCGGAGGCTCAGATACGCAGTATTTT

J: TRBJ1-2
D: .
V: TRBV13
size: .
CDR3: CASSRRALNYGYTF
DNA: TGTGCCAGCAGCCGCAGGGCCTTAAACTATGGCTACACCTTC

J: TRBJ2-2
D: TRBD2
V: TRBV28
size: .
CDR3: CASSPSAGELVAGELFF
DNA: TGTGCCAGCAGCCCATCAGCGGGGGAACTTGTGGCCGGGGAGCTGTTTTTT